Below are 21 T cell receptor beta chains sequenced from a single sample in a study of CD8 T cells in ankylosing spondylitis. General study results and limits: Seemingly distinctive of ankylosing spondylitis blood was a TCR beta motif formed by eight highly homologous variants.

MiXCR, run by TCRdb on the 5' RACE reads, gives a single entry per CDR3 protein. The sample yields 750,000 to 850,000 distinct CDR3 sequences, about 11% seen once. These receptors have no known antigen. The sequenced material came from blood, either unsorted or a sorted T cell fraction (not recorded which). Receptors originate from a male donor with ankylosing spondylitis.

A few counts support this clonotype. The V gene is TRBV5-1, the J gene TRBJ2-2; no firm D call. This CDR3 is built from 16 residues. V shed 0 bases and J shed 0 bases, with 9 bases lying between them. CDR1 and CDR2 from the germline V gene are SGHRS and YFSETQ. The CDR3 reads CASSLVPGPNTGELFF. Here the CDR3 DNA reads TGCGCCAGCAGCTTGGTTCCGGGCCCGAACACCGGGGAGCTGTTTTTT.

This clonotype was counted between two and nine times. The J gene is TRBJ2-7, the V gene TRBV20-1, with D perhaps given as TRBD1 or TRBD2 (5 bases each). The CDR3 runs to 15 residues. Germline loops: CDR1 DFQATT, CDR2 SNEGSKA (reference sequence). Trimming pared 3 bases from V and 3 bases from J, leaving 18 bases between. CDR3 amino acids: CSARFGGGADYEQYF. CDR3 DNA: TGCAGTGCTAGGTTTGGGGGTGGGGCAGACTACGAGCAGTACTTC.

The V and J genes are TRBV7-3 and TRBJ2-1; D may be TRBD2 (6 bases). The CDR3 sequence is 16 residues long. The germline CDR1 and CDR2 sequences are SGHTA and FQGTGA. Trimming removed 2 bases from V and 1 base from J, with 12 bases in between. For the CDR3, the DNA is TGTGCCAGCAGCTTAGGCGGGGCGCCATCCTACAATGAGCAGTTCTTC. This gives the protein CASSLGGAPSYNEQFF.

The CDR3 coding sequence is TGTGCCACCAGTGACCAGAGGGACGCTACCAATGAGCAGTTCTTC. Protein product: CATSDQRDATNEQFF. This chain uses TRBV24-1 with TRBJ2-1, with D possibly called TRBD1 or TRBD2 (5 bases each). Trimming took off 4 bases at V and 6 bases at J, with 15 bases between the two ends. The length of the CDR3 is 15 residues. The germline V gene has CDR1 KGHDR and CDR2 SFDVKD.

The V call is TRBV27, the J call TRBJ1-1; D perhaps matches TRBD1 (5 bases). V was pared by 3 bases and J by 7 bases, with 6 bases between. The CDR3 totals 11 residues. Germline CDR1 and CDR2: MNHEY and SMNVEV (reference sequence). DNA of the CDR3: TGTGCCAGCAGTTTTGACAGTGAAGCTTTCTTT. It codes for CASSFDSEAFF.

The chain has TRBV12-3 or TRBV12-4 and TRBJ2-5; 11 nucleotides agree with TRBD2. The CDR3 runs 18 residues. With 0 bases clipped from V and 5 bases from J, the junction kept 11 bases outside the gene matches. CDR3 DNA: TGTGCCAGCAGTTTAGCGATACTAGCGGGAGCTGGGGGGGAGACCCAGTACTTC. Translated, it gives CASSLAILAGAGGETQYF.

This clonotype was counted only a few times. The V call is TRBV30, the J call TRBJ1-2, with 9 bases matching TRBD1. The CDR3 is 15 amino acids. Germline trimming cut 0 bases from V and 4 bases from J; bases unmatched to any gene: 6. Germline V gene sequence: CDR1 GTSNPN, CDR2 SVGIG (reference sequence). The DNA for the CDR3 is TGTGCCTGGAGTGTACCGGGACAGGGTTTCTATGGCTACACCTTC. The encoded protein is CAWSVPGQGFYGYTF.

This clonotype was seen a few times. The V call is TRBV6-2 or TRBV6-3, the J call TRBJ2-3; possibly TRBD2 for D (5 bases). Germline-derived CDR1 and CDR2 are MNHEY and SVGEGT. The CDR3 runs 14 residues. Trimming cost V 6 bases and J 9 bases, with 19 bases left between them. CDR3 bases: TGTGCCAGCAGCTACCCGGACCGGCGAGGGACGCAGTATTTT. Protein sequence: CASSYPDRRGTQYF.

This clonotype was seen many times. The chain recombines TRBV4-3 with TRBJ2-2, with no clear D. V lost 0 bases and J 7 bases, leaving 12 bases between the germline ends. CDR1 and CDR2 (germline): LGHNA, YSLEER. This CDR3 is built from 15 residues. The CDR3 reads CASSQDWGMSGELFF. As DNA, the CDR3 is TGCGCCAGCAGCCAAGACTGGGGAATGAGCGGGGAGCTGTTTTTT.

This clonotype was observed a handful of times. The gene calls are TRBV6-2 or TRBV6-3 and TRBJ1-5; D might be TRBD1 (6 bases). V dropped 8 bases and J dropped 1 base, with 9 bases sitting between them. The length of the CDR3 is 13 residues. CDR1 is MNHEY and CDR2 is SVGEGT in the germline V gene. The CDR3 is CASLDRSNQPQHF. DNA for the CDR3: TGTGCCAGCCTCGACAGGAGCAATCAGCCCCAGCATTTT.

This clonotype was detected a few times. This chain uses TRBV28 with TRBJ2-5; perhaps TRBD2 as D (6 bases). V lost 3 bases and J 2 bases, leaving 10 bases between the germline ends. The CDR3 runs 14 residues. Germline V lookup: CDR1 MDHEN, CDR2 SYDVKM. Here the CDR3 reads CASSFEGLQETQYF. The CDR3 region has the DNA TGTGCCAGCAGTTTCGAGGGACTTCAAGAGACCCAGTACTTC. Full variable domain (rest looked up from reference TRBV28 and TRBJ2-5): DVKVTQSSRYLVKRTGEKVFLECVQDMDHENMFWYRQDPGLGLRLIYFSYDVKMKEKGDIPEGYSVSREKKERFSLILESASTNQTSMYLCASSFEGLQETQYFGPGTRLLVL.

This clonotype was recorded a few times. The junction does not match germline at one end; this may be a read error. V usage is TRBV5-1 and J usage is TRBJ2-7; possibly TRBD2 for D (6 bases). This CDR3 contains 13 residues. The germline V gene has CDR1 SGHRS and CDR2 YFSETQ. The CDR3 DNA sequence: TGCGCCAGCAGCTTGGGGAAGGGACTTCCCCCCGTCTTC. Translated: CASSLGKGLPPVF.

This chain uses TRBV3-1 with TRBJ2-7, with D possibly being TRBD1 (6 bases). V was shortened by 1 base and J by 3 bases, with 10 bases between the two germline ends. This CDR3 has 14 amino acids. In germline, CDR1 is LGHDT, CDR2 YNNKEL (reference sequence). CDR3 amino acids: CASSQGGQNYEQYF. Here the CDR3 DNA reads TGTGCCAGCAGCCAAGGAGGACAGAACTACGAGCAGTACTTC.

This clonotype came up many times. The V gene is TRBV5-1, the J gene TRBJ1-2; 10 nucleotides align to TRBD1. Germline V lookup: CDR1 SGHRS, CDR2 YFSETQ. The CDR3 is 14 residues long. V was pared by 4 bases and J by 6 bases, with 6 bases of the junction left unmatched. CDR3 loop: CASSRQGATDGYTF. The CDR3, as DNA: TGCGCCAGCAGCCGACAGGGGGCAACGGATGGCTACACCTTC.

This clonotype appeared a few times. The chain carries TRBV6-5 and TRBJ2-3; TRBD2 might be the D (5 bases). The CDR3 length is 14 residues. V was trimmed by 0 bases and J by 5 bases, leaving 9 bases between them. Germline V CDR1 and CDR2: MNHEY, SVGAGI. The CDR3 loop reads CASSYSRVEDTQYF. The CDR3, as DNA: TGTGCCAGCAGTTACTCGAGGGTGGAAGATACGCAGTATTTT.

This clonotype was picked up a small number of times. J is TRBJ1-2 and V is TRBV7-2; TRBD1 might be the D (6 bases). Germline V gives CDR1 SGHTA, CDR2 FQGNSA. This CDR3 has 14 amino acids. The V end was cut by 1 base, the J end by 4 bases, with 10 bases between. In DNA, the CDR3 is TGTGCCAGCAGCTTAGACACCAGGGGCTATGGCTACACCTTC. Its protein is CASSLDTRGYGYTF.

This clonotype was found many times. The CDR3 sequence is CATSNRGRTGGELFF. CDR3 sequence (DNA): TGTGCCACCAGCAACAGGGGGCGAACGGGCGGGGAGCTGTTTTTT. The chain uses TRBV15 and TRBJ2-2, with 9 bases identical to TRBD1. Looked up from germline, CDR1 is LNHNV and CDR2 is YYDKDF (reference sequence). The length of the CDR3 is 15 residues. Germline trimming cut 4 bases from V and 7 bases from J; bases unmatched to any gene: 7.

The chain combines TRBV10-3 with TRBJ1-2; 10 bases align to TRBD1. J gave up 6 bases and V 4 bases, and 5 bases lay outside the gene matches. The CDR3 contains 14 residues. Germline V lookup: CDR1 ENHRY, CDR2 SYGVKD. The CDR3 region has the DNA TGTGCCATCAGTGCAGACGGACAGGGGGATGGCTACACCTTC. It encodes CAISADGQGDGYTF.

The J gene is TRBJ2-7, the V gene TRBV7-2; 8 nucleotides agree with TRBD2. This CDR3 contains 16 residues. CDR1 and CDR2 from the germline V gene are SGHTA and FQGNSA. With V trimmed by 2 bases and J by 5 bases, 11 bases remained unmatched. CDR3 sequence: CASSLTPFGGRNEQYF. The CDR3 DNA reads TGTGCCAGCAGCTTAACCCCCTTTGGCGGGAGGAACGAGCAGTACTTC.

V gene TRBV20-1 combines with J gene TRBJ1-4, with a weak D call TRBD1 (5 bases). With 0 bases removed from V and 8 bases from J, the gap between germline ends came to 13 bases. Germline V CDR1 and CDR2: DFQATT, SNEGSKA (reference sequence). There are 14 residues in the CDR3. The CDR3 DNA reads TGCAGTGCTAGAGATTACCAGGGTGAAGAAAAACTGTTTTTT. It translates to CSARDYQGEEKLFF.

The J gene is TRBJ2-7, the V gene TRBV7-2; D is unclear. The CDR3 runs to 13 residues. Per germline, CDR1 SGHTA and CDR2 FQGNSA. Trimming removed 5 bases at V and 2 bases at J, with 10 bases between. The CDR3 nucleotides are TGTGCCAGCAGCGTAAGTAGTACCTACGAGCAGTACTTC. Its protein product is CASSVSSTYEQYF.